The 32 T cell receptor beta chains below come from one sample, sequenced in a study of cytomegalovirus exposure and HLA in healthy donors. Researchers ran the PCR with 60 Vbeta and 13 Jbeta primers. TCRdb's table, derived via immunoSEQ multiplex PCR, lists solely in-frame clones and lacks some. The sample has approximately 240,000 clones; almost 85% are singletons. Sequencing used PBMCs. Receptors originate from a woman in her thirties or forties in good health and CMV-seronegative.

The J gene is TRBJ2-3, the V gene TRBV7-8; tentative D call: TRBD2 (6 bases). V gave up 10 bases and J gave up 6 bases, with 20 bases separating them. This CDR3 spans 14 amino acids. CDR1 and CDR2 from the germline V gene are SGHVS and FQNEAQ. The CDR3 protein is CATTRDSPADTQYF. Written as DNA, the CDR3 is TGTGCCACCACCCGGGACTCCCCGGCGGATACGCAGTATTTT.

The V and J genes are TRBV4-1 and TRBJ2-1; 9 bases line up with TRBD1. Germline assignment: CDR1 MGHRA and CDR2 YSYEKL. Unmatched junction bases numbered 10, after V lost 1 base and J lost 6 bases. The CDR3 has 17 residues. The CDR3 nucleotides are TGCGCCAGCAGCCAAGGAATTTTAAGGACAGGGGCCAATGAGCAGTTCTTC. Amino acid sequence: CASSQGILRTGANEQFF.

The V call is TRBV4-1, the J call TRBJ2-1; 10 bases are a match to TRBD2. Germline V gene sequence: CDR1 MGHRA, CDR2 YSYEKL. Trimming at V came to 0 bases and at J to 2 bases, leaving 10 bases not matched to a gene. The CDR3 is 19 residues long. The CDR3 sequence is CASSQDRGAGTSAYNEQFF. The CDR3 coding sequence is TGCGCCAGCAGCCAAGATCGGGGTGCGGGGACTAGCGCCTACAATGAGCAGTTCTTC.

V and J are TRBV7-6 and TRBJ1-5; TRBD1 might be the D (6 bases). Per germline, CDR1 SGHVS and CDR2 FNYEAQ. Between the trimmed V and J ends, which lost 5 bases and 9 bases, there was a span of 26 bases. The CDR3 loop spans 17 amino acids. The CDR3 nucleotides are TGTGCCAGCAGCGGTGAAGGGGGGGTTGGCTTGCTAGGGCCCCAGCATTTT. The encoded protein is CASSGEGGVGLLGPQHF. The full variable domain, completed using reference TRBV7-6 and TRBJ1-5, is GAGVSQSPRYKVTKRGQDVALRCDPISGHVSLYWYRQALGQGPEFLTYFNYEAQQDKSGLPNDRFSAERPEGSISTLTIQRTEQRDSAMYRCASSGEGGVGLLGPQHFGDGTRLSIL.

About this clone: Other DNA sequences in the sample encode the same CDR3. The chain employs TRBV5-1 and TRBJ1-1; TRBD1 matches at 11 bases. CDR1 SGHRS and CDR2 YFSETQ come from the germline V gene. V shed 4 bases and J 4 bases; nucleotides not matched to a gene: 3. The CDR3 totals 14 residues. CDR3 sequence: CASSPGTGGTEAFF. CDR3 sequence (DNA): TGCGCCAGCAGCCCCGGGACAGGGGGCACTGAAGCTTTCTTT.

The chain joins TRBV19 to TRBJ1-1, with 7 bases that match TRBD1. V gave up 3 bases and J gave up 1 base; unmatched junction bases: 11. This CDR3 spans 17 amino acids. CDR1 LNHDA and CDR2 SQIVND come from the germline V gene (reference sequence). The CDR3 loop reads CASSIPPQGGGNTEAFF. The CDR3 bases are TGTGCCAGTAGTATCCCCCCCCAGGGGGGTGGGAACACTGAAGCTTTCTTT.

The chain links TRBV13 to TRBJ2-5; unclear D gene. V lost 2 bases, J lost 7 bases, and 14 bases lay in between. Germline CDR1 and CDR2: PRHDT and FYEKMQ (reference sequence). CDR3 length: 14 amino acids. The DNA of the CDR3 is TGTGCCAGCAGCTTATCCAGACCGGAGCCGACCCAGTACTTC. This translates into CASSLSRPEPTQYF.

The chain is built from TRBV27 and TRBJ2-3; D is undetermined. The CDR3 has 14 amino acids. Trimming took 5 bases from V and 0 from J, leaving 9 bases between them. Germline assignment: CDR1 MNHEY and CDR2 SMNVEV (reference sequence). CDR3 sequence: CASSPPVSTDTQYF. CDR3 bases: TGTGCCAGCAGTCCACCGGTCAGCACAGATACGCAGTATTTT.

The gene calls are TRBV2 and TRBJ2-1; 10 bases are a match to TRBD2. V shed 5 bases, J shed 3 bases, and the junction held 4 bases outside the gene matches. The germline CDR1 and CDR2 sequences are SNHLY and FYNNEI. The CDR3 is 15 residues long. This CDR3 reads CASSLAGAGYNEQFF. The CDR3 bases are TGTGCCAGCAGTCTAGCGGGGGCAGGCTACAATGAGCAGTTCTTC. Complete variable domain (other parts from reference TRBV2 and TRBJ2-1): EPEVTQTPSHQVTQMGQEVILRCVPISNHLYFYWYRQILGQKVEFLVSFYNNEISEKSEIFDDQFSVERPDGSNFTLKIRSTKLEDSAMYFCASSLAGAGYNEQFFGPGTRLTVL.

The genes are TRBV13 and TRBJ1-4; 7 nucleotides align to TRBD1. The V segment lost 5 bases and the J segment 6 bases; nucleotides outside the gene matches: 9. The CDR3 sequence is 15 residues long. CDR1 and CDR2 (germline): PRHDT, FYEKMQ (reference sequence). This CDR3 reads CASSPPGQRHEKLFF. The CDR3 bases are TGTGCCAGCAGCCCGCCGGGACAGCGACATGAAAAACTGTTTTTT.

V usage is TRBV9 and J usage is TRBJ2-7; 11 positions match TRBD1. Germline V CDR1 and CDR2: SGDLS, YYNGEE. The CDR3 covers 15 residues. The V segment lost 3 bases and the J segment 6 bases; nucleotides outside the gene matches: 8. Written as DNA, the CDR3 is TGTGCCAGCAGCGGGGACGGGACAGGGGGATCCGAGCAGTACTTC. It translates to CASSGDGTGGSEQYF.

CDR3 residues: CASSSGLAPPDTQYF. The DNA of the CDR3 is TGCGCCAGCAGCTCAGGACTAGCCCCTCCAGATACGCAGTATTTT. J is TRBJ2-3 and V is TRBV5-1; 8 positions match TRBD2. Trimming cost V 3 bases and J 4 bases; bases outside gene matches: 7. The CDR3 extends over 15 amino acids. CDR1 and CDR2 (germline): SGHRS, YFSETQ.

The J gene is TRBJ2-4, the V gene TRBV28, with D uncertain. The germline CDR1 and CDR2 sequences are MDHEN and SYDVKM. Deletions cut 5 bases from V and 4 bases from J, with 9 bases between. This CDR3 has 13 residues. The CDR3 nucleotides are TGTGCCAGCAGTGCCTTTGAGAAAAACATTCAGTACTTC. Residues: CASSAFEKNIQYF.

V usage is TRBV19 and J usage is TRBJ2-1; TRBD1 aligns across 12 bases. CDR3 length: 18 residues. CDR1 is LNHDA and CDR2 is SQIVND in the germline V gene (reference sequence). After removal of 3 bases from V and 5 bases from J, the junction contained 11 bases not matched to a gene. In nucleotides, the CDR3 is TGTGCCAGTAGTATGTATTTCTTGGGGACAGGGGGCAACAATGAGCAGTTCTTC. Amino acid sequence: CASSMYFLGTGGNNEQFF. The full variable domain, completed using reference TRBV19 and TRBJ2-1, is DGGITQSPKYLFRKEGQNVTLSCEQNLNHDAMYWYRQDPGQGLRLIYYSQIVNDFQKGDIAEGYSVSREKKESFPLTVTSAQKNPTAFYLCASSMYFLGTGGNNEQFFGPGTRLTVL.

The chain has TRBV19 and TRBJ1-5, with D hard to call. This CDR3 comprises 15 residues. The germline gives CDR1 LNHDA, CDR2 SQIVND (reference sequence). V lost 2 bases and J lost 0, with 8 bases in between. The CDR3 nucleotides read TGTGCCAGTAGTATATCCCGGAGTAGCAATCAGCCCCAGCATTTT. This sequence encodes CASSISRSSNQPQHF. Complete variable domain (other parts from reference TRBV19 and TRBJ1-5): DGGITQSPKYLFRKEGQNVTLSCEQNLNHDAMYWYRQDPGQGLRLIYYSQIVNDFQKGDIAEGYSVSREKKESFPLTVTSAQKNPTAFYLCASSISRSSNQPQHFGDGTRLSIL.

V usage is TRBV14 and J usage is TRBJ1-1; the D gene is possibly TRBD1 (5 bases). The CDR3 has 17 residues. The V end lost 3 bases, the J end lost 3 bases, and 20 bases lay between the germline ends. Germline V gives CDR1 SGHDN, CDR2 FVKESK. The CDR3 nucleotides are TGTGCCAGCAGCCACTCGAGGCGCGGGGGACGTGACACTGAAGCTTTCTTT. The encoded protein is CASSHSRRGGRDTEAFF.

The rearrangement links TRBV19 to TRBJ2-2, with D tentatively TRBD1 (5 bases). The CDR3 has 14 residues. CDR1 and CDR2 from the germline V gene are LNHDA and SQIVND (reference sequence). V was shortened by 5 bases and J by 6 bases, with 13 bases between the two germline ends. The CDR3, as DNA: TGTGCCAGTAGTCAGGGTTTCGGCCCCGGGGAGCTGTTTTTT. Its translation: CASSQGFGPGELFF.

V usage is TRBV11-2 and J usage is TRBJ1-4, with D hard to call. This CDR3 contains 14 residues. Trimming cost V 2 bases and J 4 bases, with 8 bases left between them. The germline gives CDR1 SGHAT, CDR2 FQNNGV. The CDR3 sequence is CASSLRRNNEKLFF. The DNA of the CDR3 is TGTGCCAGCAGCTTACGGAGAAATAATGAAAAACTGTTTTTT.

A word on this clone: A read error may account for a junction end that differs from germline. CDR3: CASSPQGANQPRHF. DNA of the CDR3: TGTGCCAGCTCACCACAGGGGGCAAATCAGCCCCGGCATTTT. The V call is TRBV18, the J call TRBJ1-5, with 7 nucleotides matching TRBD1. This CDR3 comprises 14 residues. CDR1 and CDR2 (germline): KGHSH, LQKENI.

The CDR3 DNA reads TGTGCCAGCAGTGCGGCGGTCTGGACTGAAGCTTTCTTT. This translates into CASSAAVWTEAFF. The chain is built from TRBV6-4 and TRBJ1-1; D is unclear. Deletions cut 4 bases from V and 5 bases from J, with 11 bases between. Germline V gene sequence: CDR1 MRHNA, CDR2 SNTAGT. CDR3 length equals 13 residues.

With regard to this clone: The junction does not match germline at one end; this may be a read error. The CDR3 sequence is CSSSNPTGSRSYNSPLHF. In DNA, the CDR3 is TGTTCCAGCAGCAACCCGACAGGGTCAAGATCCTATAATTCACCCCTCCACTTT. The chain joins TRBV7-9 to TRBJ1-6; 7 nucleotides agree with TRBD1. Germline CDR1 SEHNR, CDR2 FQNEAQ (reference sequence). The CDR3 consists of 18 residues.

The chain is built from TRBV19 and TRBJ2-2, with 9 bases aligning to TRBD1. The trim removed 3 bases at V and 5 bases at J, leaving 4 bases unmatched. The CDR3 spans 15 residues. Germline V gives CDR1 LNHDA, CDR2 SQIVND (reference sequence). The CDR3 reads CASSIWTGATGELFF. CDR3 sequence (DNA): TGTGCCAGTAGTATCTGGACAGGGGCAACCGGGGAGCTGTTTTTT.

The chain employs TRBV2 and TRBJ1-1; possibly TRBD1 for D (5 bases). The CDR3 consists of 14 residues. Trimming shortened V by 3 bases and J by 0 bases, and 8 bases separated the two germline ends. In germline, CDR1 is SNHLY, CDR2 FYNNEI. CDR3 nucleotides: TGTGCCAGCAGTGAGGGGCGGTTGAACACTGAAGCTTTCTTT. Translating gives CASSEGRLNTEAFF.

V is TRBV6-5 and J is TRBJ2-7, with TRBD2 matching 7 bases. Germline CDR1 and CDR2: MNHEY and SVGAGI. CDR3 size: 16 residues. The V segment lost 2 bases and the J segment 0 bases; nucleotides outside the gene matches: 7. The CDR3 DNA sequence: TGTGCCAGCAGTTACGGCGACTCGGGGGGCTCCTACGAGCAGTACTTC. Translation gives CASSYGDSGGSYEQYF.

This sequence joins TRBV19 and TRBJ2-3; D call uncertain. The V gene lost 3 bases and the J gene lost 1 base, with 11 bases spanning the gap. The CDR3 covers 15 residues. Germline lookup yields CDR1 LNHDA and CDR2 SQIVND (reference sequence). CDR3 coding DNA: TGTGCCAGTAGTATCGACGGGTTACGCACAGATACGCAGTATTTT. Protein sequence: CASSIDGLRTDTQYF.

The V gene is TRBV2, the J gene TRBJ2-7; weak D call: TRBD1 (6 bases). Germline values: CDR1 SNHLY, CDR2 FYNNEI. This CDR3 spans 15 amino acids. V lost 2 bases and J 3 bases, leaving 14 bases between the germline ends. The CDR3 sequence: CASSETPDSLYEQYF. In DNA form, the CDR3 reads TGTGCCAGCAGTGAAACTCCGGACAGTCTCTACGAGCAGTACTTC.

The chain has TRBV9 and TRBJ2-7, with 7 nucleotides matching TRBD1. Trimming removed 0 bases from V and 2 bases from J; junction bases left unmatched: 8. CDR1 is SGDLS, CDR2 YYNGEE, per germline. The CDR3 extends over 16 amino acids. CDR3 region: CASSVASGTATYEQYF. The CDR3 DNA follows: TGTGCCAGCAGCGTAGCTTCCGGGACAGCGACCTACGAGCAGTACTTC.

This clone came up a few times. The chain couples TRBV27 to TRBJ1-6; 8 nucleotides match TRBD1. The germline gives CDR1 MNHEY, CDR2 SMNVEV (reference sequence). V was clipped by 7 bases and J by 0 bases; unmatched bases: 23. This CDR3 comprises 22 residues. CDR3 amino acids: CASTLGVQGARGASSYNSPLHF. The CDR3, as DNA: TGTGCCAGCACCCTAGGAGTTCAGGGGGCGCGCGGGGCGAGCTCCTATAATTCACCCCTCCACTTT.

The rearrangement joins TRBV6-5 to TRBJ2-5; D gene unclear. This CDR3 has 14 residues. Germline V gene sequence: CDR1 MNHEY, CDR2 SVGAGI. V was shortened by 6 bases and J by 5 bases, with 16 bases between the two germline ends. CDR3 residues: CASSPSSGRETQYF. Here the CDR3 DNA reads TGTGCCAGCAGCCCCTCCTCGGGTAGGGAGACCCAGTACTTC.

V usage is TRBV9 and J usage is TRBJ2-3, with D perhaps TRBD1 (5 bases). From germline, CDR1 is SGDLS and CDR2 YYNGEE. This CDR3 comprises 15 residues. Trimming stripped 0 bases from V and 5 bases from J, with 13 bases between. Written as DNA, the CDR3 is TGTGCCAGCAGCGTAGCGGCAGGGAACCTAGATACGCAGTATTTT. Its protein is CASSVAAGNLDTQYF. The entire variable domain, with the rest obtained from reference TRBV9 and TRBJ2-3, is as follows: DSGVTQTPKHLITATGQRVTLRCSPRSGDLSVYWYQQSLDQGLQFLIQYYNGEERAKGNILERFSAQQFPDLHSELNLSSLELGDSALYFCASSVAAGNLDTQYFGPGTRLTVL.

The CDR3 DNA reads TGTGCCAGCAGTCTAAAAGACAGGGGGCTTCCATACGAGCAGTACTTC. Protein product: CASSLKDRGLPYEQYF. The chain links TRBV28 to TRBJ2-7; 10 nucleotides match TRBD1. This CDR3 spans 16 amino acids. Looked up from germline, CDR1 is MDHEN and CDR2 is SYDVKM. Unmatched junction bases numbered 11, after V lost 5 bases and J lost 4 bases.

The rearrangement links TRBV6-6 to TRBJ1-5, with D unclear. The CDR3 spans 13 residues. V was clipped by 8 bases and J by 1 base, with 9 bases between them. The germline V gene encodes CDR1 MNHNY and CDR2 SVGAGI (reference sequence). DNA for the CDR3: TGTGCCAGCGTGGAGGCAAGCAATCAGCCCCAGCATTTT. Translation: CASVEASNQPQHF.